These 25 T cell receptor beta chains were sequenced from one sample in a study of blood T cells in healthy people across ages. A second about 6 to 12 cycle PCR used barcoded and J-beta primers. TCRdb re-called the 5' RACE reads with MiXCR, one entry per CDR3 protein. The sample has 550,000 to 600,000 distinct CDR3 sequences, roughly 28% seen once. The sample comprised blood. These receptors were collected from a woman in her 70s in good health.

This chain joins TRBV20-1 and TRBJ2-5; possibly TRBD1 for D (6 bases). The CDR3 sequence is 13 residues long. Germline CDR1 and CDR2: DFQATT and SNEGSKA (reference sequence). The ends were cut back, 2 bases at V and 1 base at J, with 8 bases in the middle. The CDR3, as DNA: TGCAGTGCTAGATCGGACAGCCAAGAGACCCAGTACTTC. Encoded protein: CSARSDSQETQYF.

This clonotype was observed a few times. V and J are TRBV20-1 and TRBJ2-5, with 12 bases aligning to TRBD2. The ends lost 0 bases at V and 7 bases at J; junction bases unmatched: 9. The germline CDR1 and CDR2 sequences are DFQATT and SNEGSKA (reference sequence). CDR3 length equals 16 residues. As DNA, the CDR3 is TGCAGTGCTAGAGATTCGACTAGCGGGGGCCCCCGGACCCAGTACTTC. As protein: CSARDSTSGGPRTQYF.

In this sample, this clonotype turned up a few times. CDR3 DNA sequence: TGTGCCAGCAGCTTCAACCGGGGAAAACAAGAGACCCAGTACTTC. Residues: CASSFNRGKQETQYF. The rearrangement links TRBV7-2 to TRBJ2-5, with D tentatively TRBD2 (5 bases). V was clipped by 3 bases and J by 2 bases, with 13 bases between them. This CDR3 comprises 15 residues. The germline gives CDR1 SGHTA, CDR2 FQGNSA.

The V gene is TRBV7-2, the J gene TRBJ2-5, with D perhaps TRBD2 (5 bases). CDR1 is SGHTA and CDR2 is FQGNSA in the germline V gene. V dropped 5 bases and J dropped 3 bases, with 13 bases sitting between them. The CDR3 spans 14 residues. The DNA for the CDR3 is TGTGCCAGCAGCCACGGTTCCGGGGAAGAGACCCAGTACTTC. It translates to CASSHGSGEETQYF.

The CDR3 region has the DNA TGTGCCAGCATGCCGTCCTCCTATAATTCACCCCTCCACTTT. Encoded protein: CASMPSSYNSPLHF. The chain employs TRBV3-1 and TRBJ1-6; D not resolved. V lost 7 bases to trimming and J lost 0 bases, with 7 bases between them. Germline CDR1 reads LGHDT; CDR2 reads YNNKEL (reference sequence). This CDR3 is 14 amino acids long.

The rearrangement joins TRBV4-3 to TRBJ2-5; 10 bases fit TRBD2. The V gene end was trimmed by 1 base and the J gene end by 0 bases; junction bases not matched to a gene: 8. The CDR3 sequence is 18 residues long. Germline V lookup: CDR1 LGHNA, CDR2 YSLEER. In nucleotides, the CDR3 is TGCGCCAGCAGCCAAGCTCTAGCGGGGGAGGGGTACCAAGAGACCCAGTACTTC. This gives the protein CASSQALAGEGYQETQYF.

The rearrangement joins TRBV9 to TRBJ2-3, with D uncertain. The CDR3 consists of 14 residues. The V end was cut by 1 base, the J end by 3 bases, with 9 bases between. CDR1 and CDR2 (germline): SGDLS, YYNGEE. CDR3 residues: CASSVRLVTDTQYF. The CDR3 DNA sequence: TGTGCCAGCAGCGTAAGGCTAGTTACAGATACGCAGTATTTT.

CDR3: CASCSGVPSNQPQHF. Written as DNA, the CDR3 is TGTGCCAGCTGCTCAGGGGTCCCTAGCAATCAGCCCCAGCATTTT. The V call is TRBV6-5, the J call TRBJ1-5, with D possibly matching TRBD1 (6 bases). V was clipped by 8 bases and J by 0 bases, with 14 bases between them. Germline V CDR1 and CDR2: MNHEY, SVGAGI. This CDR3 is built from 15 residues.

The V call is TRBV27, the J call TRBJ2-3; TRBD1 matches at 7 bases. CDR1 is MNHEY, CDR2 SMNVEV, per germline (reference sequence). This CDR3 has 15 residues. With 6 bases clipped from V and 5 bases from J, the junction kept 11 bases outside the gene matches. CDR3 nucleotide sequence: TGTGCCAGCAGCCGACAGGGTGGATTCGGAGATACGCAGTATTTT. Amino acid sequence: CASSRQGGFGDTQYF.

This clonotype has more than one count but fewer than ten. The rearrangement joins TRBV5-1 to TRBJ2-3; 10 bases align to TRBD1. The CDR3 runs to 14 residues. Per the germline V gene, CDR1 is SGHRS and CDR2 is YFSETQ. The V segment lost 4 bases and the J segment 9 bases; nucleotides outside the gene matches: 8. CDR3 in amino acids: CASSPGTGEVTQYF. CDR3 DNA sequence: TGCGCCAGCAGCCCAGGGACAGGGGAAGTGACGCAGTATTTT.

This clonotype was detected a few times. The chain employs TRBV7-3 and TRBJ2-1, with unresolved D. The germline V and J ends were trimmed by 2 bases and 3 bases, with 17 bases remaining between them. In germline, CDR1 is SGHTA, CDR2 FQGTGA. The CDR3 is 17 amino acids. CDR3 amino acids: CASSLVGRQASYNEQFF. The CDR3 nucleotides read TGTGCCAGCAGCTTAGTAGGTAGGCAGGCAAGCTACAATGAGCAGTTCTTC.

The chain combines TRBV11-3 with TRBJ2-3; 9 positions match TRBD2. The CDR3 contains 16 residues. V shed 2 bases, J shed 0 bases, and the junction held 3 bases outside the gene matches. Germline CDR1 is SGHNT and CDR2 is YENEEA. CDR3 in amino acids: CASSLLSGGSTDTQYF. DNA for the CDR3: TGTGCCAGCAGCTTACTCAGCGGGGGGAGCACAGATACGCAGTATTTT. Using reference TRBV11-3 and TRBJ2-3 for the parts outside the CDR3, the full variable domain is EAGVVQSPRYKIIEKKQPVAFWCNPISGHNTLYWYLQNLGQGPELLIRYENEEAVDDSQLPKDRFSAERLKGVDSTLKIQPAELGDSAVYLCASSLLSGGSTDTQYFGPGTRLTVL.

The V call is TRBV5-5, the J call TRBJ2-1; no firm D call. The CDR3 is made up of 14 amino acids. V lost 0 bases to trimming and J lost 7 bases, with 11 bases between them. CDR1 and CDR2 (germline): SGHKS, YYEKEE (reference sequence). Here the CDR3 DNA reads TGTGCCAGCAGCTTGGTGGGATCGGAAAATGAGCAGTTCTTC. It codes for CASSLVGSENEQFF.

J is TRBJ1-6 and V is TRBV5-6, with a possible D match to TRBD1 (6 bases). V dropped 4 bases and J dropped 4 bases, with 15 bases sitting between them. The germline CDR1 and CDR2 sequences are SGHDT and YYEEEE. The CDR3 is made up of 16 amino acids. The CDR3 loop reads CASSIGGGQYNSPLHF. The CDR3 DNA sequence: TGTGCCAGCAGCATCGGTGGGGGGCAGTATAATTCACCCCTCCACTTT. Using reference TRBV5-6 and TRBJ1-6 for the parts outside the CDR3, the full variable domain is DAGVTQSPTHLIKTRGQQVTLRCSPKSGHDTVSWYQQALGQGPQFIFQYYEEEERQRGNFPDRFSGHQFPNYSSELNVNALLLGDSALYLCASSIGGGQYNSPLHFGNGTRLTVT.

This clonotype was counted many times. The V call is TRBV7-9, the J call TRBJ2-5; no clear D gene. The length of the CDR3 is 13 residues. CDR1 SEHNR and CDR2 FQNEAQ come from the germline V gene (reference sequence). V shed 5 bases and J shed 5 bases, with 12 bases lying between them. The CDR3 reads CASSLRMGETQYF. The CDR3 DNA is TGTGCCAGCAGCCTACGGATGGGTGAGACCCAGTACTTC.

The chain combines TRBV7-2 with TRBJ1-1; 7 positions agree with TRBD1. Losses at the gene ends were 2 bases for V and 7 bases for J; bases not matched to a gene: 10. Germline CDR1 SGHTA, CDR2 FQGNSA. The CDR3 totals 15 residues. The CDR3 DNA reads as TGTGCCAGCAGCTTAATAGGGGGCCCAACTCTTGAAGCTTTCTTT. Its translation is CASSLIGGPTLEAFF.

This clonotype was counted a few times. The gene calls are TRBV20-1 and TRBJ1-2; D gene unclear. The CDR3 consists of 13 residues. Trimming removed 0 bases from V and 4 bases from J, with 9 bases in between. Germline CDR1 reads DFQATT; CDR2 reads SNEGSKA (reference sequence). The CDR3 DNA reads TGCAGTGCTAGAGACCTTAAGAGCTATGGCTACACCTTC. Its translation: CSARDLKSYGYTF.

Turning to this clonotype: A read error may produce the germline difference seen at one junction end. The chain recombines TRBV29-1 with TRBJ2-5, with 7 bases aligning to TRBD2. Germline CDR1 is SQVTM and CDR2 is ANQGSEA. The CDR3 sequence is 12 residues long. The CDR3 DNA reads as TGCAGCGTTGGGGGAGGGGAAGAGACCCAGTGCTTC. It is translated as CSVGGGEETQCF.

There are a few counts of this clonotype. The chain combines TRBV12-3 or TRBV12-4 with TRBJ1-5; D not certain. CDR3 length equals 15 residues. V was clipped by 3 bases and J by 1 base, with 10 bases between them. CDR3 coding DNA: TGTGCCAGCAGTTTGAAGGGTACCAGCAATCAGCCCCAGCATTTT. Amino acid sequence: CASSLKGTSNQPQHF.

This clonotype came up a few times. The chain joins TRBV12-5 to TRBJ1-1; TRBD1 is a possible D gene (5 bases). The V and J ends lost 2 bases and 10 bases respectively, with 8 bases between them. CDR3 length: 11 residues. The V gene's germline CDR1 is LGHNT and CDR2 FRNRAP. The CDR3 DNA reads as TGTGCTAGTGGTTTGTGGGGGGGAGCTTTCTTT. It encodes CASGLWGGAFF. Looking up the rest from reference TRBV12-5 and TRBJ1-1 gives the full variable domain: DARVTQTPRHKVTEMGQEVTMRCQPILGHNTVFWYRQTMMQGLELLAYFRNRAPLDDSGMPKDRFSAEMPDATLATLKIQPSEPRDSAVYFCASGLWGGAFFGQGTRLTVV.

The genes are TRBV5-1 and TRBJ2-7; either TRBD1 or TRBD2 may fit D (5 bases each). Germline-derived CDR1 and CDR2 are SGHRS and YFSETQ. This CDR3 comprises 14 residues. The germline V and J ends were trimmed by 2 bases and 0 bases, with 9 bases remaining between them. This CDR3 reads CASSFGASSYEQYF. The CDR3 DNA is TGCGCCAGCAGCTTCGGGGCTAGCTCCTACGAGCAGTACTTC.

The chain recombines TRBV11-2 with TRBJ2-3; D not resolved. Germline assignment: CDR1 SGHAT and CDR2 FQNNGV. The CDR3 loop spans 13 amino acids. V shed 0 bases and J shed 5 bases, with 6 bases lying between them. The DNA for the CDR3 is TGTGCCAGCAGCTTAGATCGAGTAGATACGCAGTATTTT. Translating it yields CASSLDRVDTQYF.

V is TRBV2 and J is TRBJ2-2; possible D gene TRBD1, 5 bases. The germline V gene encodes CDR1 SNHLY and CDR2 FYNNEI. V lost 2 bases and J lost 6, with 13 bases in between. This CDR3 region has 15 residues. CDR3 region: CASSEIGDSAGELFF. The CDR3 nucleotides read TGTGCCAGCAGTGAAATCGGAGACAGTGCCGGGGAGCTGTTTTTT.

In its sample, this clonotype was seen a few times. The V and J genes are TRBV7-3 and TRBJ2-1; TRBD2 might be the D (5 bases). The germline V and J ends were trimmed by 5 bases and 3 bases, with 14 bases remaining between them. The length of the CDR3 is 15 residues. Germline lookup yields CDR1 SGHTA and CDR2 FQGTGA. DNA of the CDR3: TGTGCCAGCAGCCCAGACTTGAGCGGCTACAATGAGCAGTTCTTC. Translating it yields CASSPDLSGYNEQFF.

This clonotype has only a few counts. The V and J genes are TRBV11-2 and TRBJ2-5; 7 positions match TRBD1. With the DNA end fitting TRBJ2-1 better, the J assignment may be wrong. The CDR3 extends over 13 amino acids. Germline loops: CDR1 SGHAT, CDR2 FQNNGV. The CDR3 sequence: CASSARTGVEQFF. The CDR3 region has the DNA TGTGCCAGCAGCGCGCGAACAGGGGTCGAGCAGTTCTTC.